These T cell receptor beta chains were read from a single sample in a study of cytomegalovirus exposure and HLA in healthy donors. Method: immunoSEQ multiplex PCR; TCRdb's copy keeps in-frame clones and lacks some. The sample lists about 100,000 clones; 75% were seen once. Material: PBMCs. These receptors were taken from a woman between 18 and 29 years old in good health and CMV-seropositive. Both conserved end residues are part of each CDR3. A D gene is named only where the DNA matches it firmly. Clone size is stated in some rows and not others, as once, few, many or a class when expanded.

J | D | V | size | DNA | CDR3
TRBJ2-7 | TRBD1 | TRBV4-1 | - | TGCGCCAGCAGCCGAGGGGACAGGGAAATAGACGAGCAGTACTTC | CASSRGDREIDEQYF
TRBJ2-7 | - | TRBV5-6 | - | TGTGCCAGCAGCTTGAAGGTCCGGGGCTACGAGCAGTACTTC | CASSLKVRGYEQYF
TRBJ1-3 | - | TRBV4-3 | - | TGCGCCAGCAGCCAAGAACACGGAAACACCATATATTTT | CASSQEHGNTIYF
TRBJ2-7 | - | TRBV7-9 | few | TGTGCCAGCAGCTTAGGACAGGTCTATTACGAGCAGTACTTC | CASSLGQVYYEQYF
TRBJ2-5 | - | TRBV7-2 | - | TGTGCCAGCAGCTTGGCCACTAGCTACCAAGAGACCCAGTACTTC | CASSLATSYQETQYF
TRBJ2-6 | TRBD1 | TRBV10-1 | - | TGCGCCAGCACCATTAGACAGGGGGCGTCTGGGGCCAACGTCCTGACTTTC | CASTIRQGASGANVLTF
TRBJ2-1 | TRBD2 | TRBV19 | few | TGTGCCAGTAGTTGGGCAGCGGGGGAGAACAATGAGCAGTTCTTC | CASSWAAGENNEQFF
TRBJ2-1 | - | TRBV4-3 | - | TGCGCCAGCAGCCAAGACCGGGCGGGATACAATGAGCAGTTCTTC | CASSQDRAGYNEQFF
TRBJ2-1 | TRBD1 | TRBV7-2 | few | TGTGCCAGCAATGGGACAGACGAATACAATGAGCAGTTCTTC | CASNGTDEYNEQFF
TRBJ1-2 | TRBD1 | TRBV29-1 | - | TGCAGCGTCACAGCCTCAGGGGGGTTGACCTATGGCTACACCTTC | CSVTASGGLTYGYTF
TRBJ2-7 | TRBD2 | TRBV29-1 | - | TGCAGCGTTGAAGGCCCTAGCGGGAGTTCGAGCTCCTACGAGCAGTACTTC | CSVEGPSGSSSSYEQYF
TRBJ2-1 | TRBD1 | TRBV4-3 | few | TGCGCCAGCAGCCAAGTGGGGACAGGGGTTGGTCAGTTCTTC | CASSQVGTGVGQFF
TRBJ2-1 | - | TRBV7-2 | - | TGTGCCAGCAGCTTAGTGGCGGGGTCTGAGCAGTTCTTC | CASSLVAGSEQFF